A single sample gave rise to the 26 T cell receptor beta chains below, sequenced in a study of blood T cell repertoires in COVID-19 (TCRdb year 2020). Libraries were constructed by the immunoSEQ multiplex PCR assay. In TCRdb, the immuneACCESS table is reduced to in-frame sequences with V and J assigned. These tables do not hold every clone; where another copy was compared, an unresolved V gene accounts for under half, and the others remain unexplained. The sample data list 95,000 to 150,000 clones, and roughly 90% of these were observed just once. The ten largest clones represent around 4% of the sample. Sample: peripheral blood. The receptors were sampled from a man aged 40-49 years with acute or convalescent COVID-19.

This rearrangement joins TRBV6-4 to TRBJ1-2; the D is unclear. Trimming pared 0 bases from V and 8 bases from J, leaving 7 bases between. This CDR3 is 12 amino acids long. CDR1 is MRHNA and CDR2 is SNTAGT in the germline V gene. This chain's CDR3 is CASSDSYGGYTF. CDR3 nucleotides: TGTGCCAGCAGTGACTCTTATGGCGGCTACACCTTC.

The chain recombines TRBV4-1 with TRBJ1-5; D may be TRBD1 (6 bases). Per germline, CDR1 MGHRA and CDR2 YSYEKL. The CDR3 length is 18 residues. V gave up 0 bases and J gave up 6 bases, with 21 bases separating them. DNA of the CDR3: TGCGCCAGCAGCCAAGAAGGGGGGGCAGGGGTAGGTAGTCAGCCCCAGCATTTT. Its translation is CASSQEGGAGVGSQPQHF.

The rearrangement uses TRBV29-1 and TRBJ2-2, with 8 bases matching TRBD1. Germline-derived CDR1 and CDR2 are SQVTM and ANQGSEA. The CDR3 totals 13 residues. Unmatched junction bases numbered 1, after V lost 7 bases and J lost 0 bases. This CDR3 reads CSAGQANTGELFF. Written as DNA, the CDR3 is TGCAGCGCGGGACAGGCGAACACCGGGGAGCTGTTTTTT.

This rearrangement joins TRBV5-4 to TRBJ1-5, with D uncertain. The V gene's germline CDR1 is SGHNT and CDR2 YYREEE (reference sequence). CDR3 size: 12 residues. Trimming removed 3 bases from V and 9 bases from J, with 10 bases in between. This CDR3 is CASSYPRGPQHF. CDR3 nucleotides: TGTGCCAGCAGCTATCCCCGGGGGCCCCAGCATTTT.

This clone is medium-sized. The chain carries TRBV11-3 and TRBJ2-1; D may be TRBD1 (6 bases). The V end was cut by 5 bases, the J end by 9 bases, with 17 bases between. The CDR3 spans 14 residues. Germline CDR1 SGHNT, CDR2 YENEEA. CDR3 sequence: CASSAATGLSEQFF. The CDR3, as DNA: TGTGCCAGCAGCGCCGCGACAGGACTGAGTGAGCAGTTCTTC.

The rearrangement uses TRBV12-5 and TRBJ2-5; 7 bases align to TRBD1. Germline values: CDR1 LGHNT, CDR2 FRNRAP. J gave up 4 bases and V 2 bases, and 10 bases lay outside the gene matches. The CDR3 has 16 amino acids. CDR3 in amino acids: CASGLRGQGITETQYF. CDR3 DNA: TGTGCTAGTGGTTTGAGGGGGCAGGGGATAACAGAGACCCAGTACTTC. The complete variable domain, with remaining parts taken from reference TRBV12-5 and TRBJ2-5, reads DARVTQTPRHKVTEMGQEVTMRCQPILGHNTVFWYRQTMMQGLELLAYFRNRAPLDDSGMPKDRFSAEMPDATLATLKIQPSEPRDSAVYFCASGLRGQGITETQYFGPGTRLLVL.

A single count supports this clone. V and J are TRBV3-1 (or the pseudogene TRBV3-2) and TRBJ1-2; a possible D gene is TRBD1 (5 bases). The CDR3 totals 15 residues. Trimming pared 4 bases from V and 8 bases from J, leaving 20 bases between. The germline CDR1 and CDR2 sequences are LGHDT and YNNKEL (reference sequence). For the CDR3, the DNA is TGTGCCAGCAGCCCGACCCTAGTCGTGGGGCCCGGCTACACCTTC. Protein sequence: CASSPTLVVGPGYTF.

The chain has TRBV27 and TRBJ2-1; D possibly corresponds to TRBD2 (7 bases). V was clipped by 6 bases and J by 8 bases, with 17 bases between them. The CDR3 contains 14 residues. CDR1 is MNHEY and CDR2 is SMNVEV in the germline V gene (reference sequence). The CDR3 sequence is CASSPWGAGDEQFF. The DNA for the CDR3 is TGTGCCAGCAGCCCTTGGGGGGCGGGGGATGAGCAGTTCTTC.

This clone was detected many times. The chain links TRBV11-3 to TRBJ2-1; 8 bases map to TRBD2. The trim removed 6 bases at V and 7 bases at J, leaving 5 bases unmatched. This CDR3 is 13 amino acids long. Germline CDR1 SGHNT, CDR2 YENEEA. CDR3 coding DNA: TGTGCCAGCAGTTCGTCTAGCGGGAATGAGCAGTTCTTC. Amino acids: CASSSSSGNEQFF.

In regard to this clone: Other DNA sequences in the sample encode the same CDR3. The chain uses TRBV6-1 and TRBJ1-1, with D possibly being TRBD1 (5 bases). CDR1 and CDR2 (germline): MNHNS, SASEGT. The CDR3 runs 13 residues. The V end lost 2 bases, the J end lost 1 base, and 5 bases lay between the germline ends. The CDR3 sequence is CASSEQGNTEAFF. CDR3 DNA sequence: TGTGCCAGCAGTGAACAGGGGAACACTGAAGCTTTCTTT.

CDR3 in amino acids: CASSEMLPGINQPQHF. The CDR3 region has the DNA TGTGCCAGCAGTGAGATGTTACCGGGAATAAATCAGCCCCAGCATTTT. The V and J genes are TRBV2 and TRBJ1-5; D call uncertain. Trimming removed 3 bases from V and 4 bases from J, with 16 bases in between. CDR1 and CDR2 (germline): SNHLY, FYNNEI. The CDR3 loop spans 16 amino acids.

CDR3 protein: CASSERQAHEQYF. The CDR3 DNA reads TGTGCCAGCAGTGAAAGGCAGGCCCACGAGCAGTACTTC. The V and J genes are TRBV25-1 and TRBJ2-7, with D unresolved. The CDR3 is made up of 13 amino acids. V dropped 2 bases and J dropped 5 bases, with 10 bases sitting between them. Germline loops: CDR1 MGHDK, CDR2 SYGVNS.

The chain links TRBV13 to TRBJ1-4, with TRBD1 identical over 8 bases. V shed 1 base, J shed 0 bases, and the junction held 7 bases outside the gene matches. The CDR3 is 18 residues long. Germline assignment: CDR1 PRHDT and CDR2 FYEKMQ (reference sequence). CDR3 amino acids: CASSLVRGHQATNEKLFF. For the CDR3, the DNA is TGTGCCAGCAGCTTAGTCAGGGGGCATCAAGCAACTAATGAAAAACTGTTTTTT.

This chain's CDR3 is CASTATRSYSGNTIYF. The CDR3 DNA reads TGTGCCAGCACCGCGACACGTTCTTACTCTGGAAACACCATATATTTT. V and J are TRBV4-2 and TRBJ1-3; D is ambiguous. V lost 7 bases and J lost 0, with 16 bases in between. The CDR3 consists of 16 residues. Germline values: CDR1 LGHNA, CDR2 YNFKEQ.

This clone was recorded once. The chain combines TRBV19 with TRBJ1-5, with D possibly TRBD1 on 6 matching bases. V lost 4 bases and J lost 4, with 8 bases in between. The germline V gene has CDR1 LNHDA and CDR2 SQIVND (reference sequence). The CDR3 is 13 residues long. This chain's CDR3 is CASSNQGNQPQHF. DNA for the CDR3: TGTGCCAGTAGTAATCAGGGGAATCAGCCCCAGCATTTT.

This clone was picked up a small number of times. V and J are TRBV15 and TRBJ1-5; 9 bases are shared with TRBD1. V dropped 3 bases and J dropped 5; count of bases not matched to a gene: 5. The CDR3 consists of 15 residues. Germline CDR1 and CDR2: LNHNV and YYDKDF (reference sequence). CDR3 nucleotide sequence: TGTGCCACCAGCAGGGAGGGACAGGGTCATCAGCCCCAGCATTTT. It yields the protein CATSREGQGHQPQHF.

The chain recombines TRBV7-8 with TRBJ2-7; maybe TRBD1 (5 bases). V was trimmed by 4 bases and J by 3 bases, leaving 16 bases between them. CDR3 size: 15 residues. Germline CDR1 and CDR2: SGHVS and FQNEAQ. CDR3 loop: CASSSAEWGDYEQYF. CDR3 coding DNA: TGTGCCAGCAGCTCCGCGGAGTGGGGCGACTACGAGCAGTACTTC.

The chain has TRBV5-4 and TRBJ2-5; weak D call: TRBD1 (6 bases). CDR1 SGHNT and CDR2 YYREEE come from the germline V gene (reference sequence). Between the trimmed V and J ends, which lost 0 bases and 8 bases, there was a span of 14 bases. The CDR3 has 14 amino acids. Here the CDR3 reads CASSLERGLGTQYF. The CDR3 DNA reads as TGTGCCAGCAGCTTGGAAAGGGGGTTAGGTACCCAGTACTTC.

The rearrangement links TRBV29-1 to TRBJ1-3; D call uncertain. CDR3 length equals 13 residues. Germline V gives CDR1 SQVTM, CDR2 ANQGSEA. Deletions cut 6 bases from V and 6 bases from J, with 15 bases between. CDR3 bases: TGCAGCGTGCGAGCGGTCTATGCAAACACCATATATTTT. Translated: CSVRAVYANTIYF.

The chain is built from TRBV5-1 and TRBJ2-5; D is unresolved. V lost 0 bases to trimming and J lost 5 bases, with 5 bases between them. Per the germline V gene, CDR1 is SGHRS and CDR2 is YFSETQ. This CDR3 comprises 12 residues. The CDR3 sequence: CASSLAQETQYF. The DNA of the CDR3 is TGCGCCAGCAGCTTGGCCCAGGAGACCCAGTACTTC.

This clone was counted between two and nine times. The chain carries TRBV2 and TRBJ2-2, with 11 bases that match TRBD2. The CDR3 consists of 12 residues. V shed 10 bases, J shed 8 bases, and the junction held 3 bases outside the gene matches. Germline V gene data show CDR1 as SNHLY and CDR2 as FYNNEI. This chain's CDR3 is CATGLAGGELFF. The CDR3 DNA follows: TGTGCCACCGGACTAGCGGGTGGGGAGCTGTTTTTT.

V and J are TRBV3-1 (or the pseudogene TRBV3-2) and TRBJ1-2; the D is unclear. The CDR3 runs to 12 residues. V lost 4 bases to trimming and J lost 2 bases, with 5 bases between them. Germline CDR1 is LGHDT and CDR2 is YNNKEL (reference sequence). This CDR3 is CASSRENYGYTF. In DNA form, the CDR3 reads TGTGCCAGCAGCCGGGAGAACTATGGCTACACCTTC.

The CDR3 is CASSEGTGRKDTIYF. CDR3 in DNA: TGTGCCAGCAGTGAAGGGACAGGGAGGAAGGACACCATATATTTT. The J gene is TRBJ1-3, the V gene TRBV6-1; 8 nucleotides agree with TRBD1. Losses at the gene ends were 1 base for V and 8 bases for J; bases not matched to a gene: 7. CDR1 MNHNS and CDR2 SASEGT come from the germline V gene. CDR3 length: 15 amino acids.

V is TRBV19 and J is TRBJ1-5; no firm D call. The CDR3 contains 14 residues. CDR1 LNHDA and CDR2 SQIVND come from the germline V gene (reference sequence). Between the trimmed V and J ends, which lost 9 bases and 5 bases, there was a span of 17 bases. Here the CDR3 reads CASGRRLGDQPQHF. CDR3 sequence (DNA): TGTGCCAGCGGACGTCGTCTCGGGGATCAGCCCCAGCATTTT.

V and J are TRBV10-3 and TRBJ2-5; TRBD2 matches at 9 bases. With V trimmed by 0 bases and J by 1 base, 3 bases remained unmatched. The CDR3 contains 16 residues. Per the germline V gene, CDR1 is ENHRY and CDR2 is SYGVKD. CDR3 amino acids: CAISESSGGLQETQYF. As DNA, the CDR3 is TGTGCCATCAGTGAGTCTAGCGGGGGACTCCAAGAGACCCAGTACTTC.

The rearrangement links TRBV5-1 to TRBJ2-3, with 7 bases aligning to TRBD2. The germline CDR1 and CDR2 sequences are SGHRS and YFSETQ. Unmatched junction bases numbered 4, after V lost 3 bases and J lost 6 bases. The CDR3 extends over 13 amino acids. The CDR3 protein is CASSSMGGDTQYF. The CDR3 region has the DNA TGCGCCAGCAGCTCCATGGGGGGGGATACGCAGTATTTT.